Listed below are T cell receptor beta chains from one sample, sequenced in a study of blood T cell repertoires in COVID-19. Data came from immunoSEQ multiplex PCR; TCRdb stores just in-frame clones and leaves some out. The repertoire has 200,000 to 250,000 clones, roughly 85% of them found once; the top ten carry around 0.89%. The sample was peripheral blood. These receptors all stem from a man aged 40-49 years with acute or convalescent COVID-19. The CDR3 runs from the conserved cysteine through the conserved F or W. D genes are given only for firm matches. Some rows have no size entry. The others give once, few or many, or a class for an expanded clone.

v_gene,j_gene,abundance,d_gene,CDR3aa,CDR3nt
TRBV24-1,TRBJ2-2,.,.,CATSDGTGELFF,TGTGCCACCAGTGACGGGACCGGGGAGCTGTTTTTT
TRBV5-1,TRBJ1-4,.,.,CATRVVGTNEKLFF,TGCGCCACCAGAGTTGTCGGAACTAATGAAAAACTGTTTTTT
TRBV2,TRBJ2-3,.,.,CASRKTVRPDTQYF,TGTGCCAGCAGAAAGACAGTACGGCCAGATACGCAGTATTTT
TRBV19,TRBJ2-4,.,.,CASSIVRPGIAKNIQYF,TGTGCCAGTAGTATAGTAAGACCGGGGATAGCCAAAAACATTCAGTACTTC
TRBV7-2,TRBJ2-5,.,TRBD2,CASKASGGAVLETQYF,TGTGCCAGCAAGGCTAGCGGGGGGGCGGTGTTGGAGACCCAGTACTTC
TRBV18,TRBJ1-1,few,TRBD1,CASSTGQEKTEAFF,TGTGCCAGCTCAACGGGACAGGAAAAGACTGAAGCTTTCTTT
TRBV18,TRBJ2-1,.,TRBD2,CASSPTIAGYNEQFF,TGTGCCAGCTCACCAACGATAGCGGGCTACAATGAGCAGTTCTTC
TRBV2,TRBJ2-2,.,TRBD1,CASRAGTANTGELFF,TGTGCCAGCAGGGCCGGGACAGCGAACACCGGGGAGCTGTTTTTT
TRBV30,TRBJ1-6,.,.,CAWRRLVYNSPLHF,TGTGCCTGGAGAAGACTTGTCTATAATTCACCCCTCCACTTT
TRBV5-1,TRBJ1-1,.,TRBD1,CASSPTGTANTEAFF,TGCGCCAGCAGTCCGACCGGGACAGCGAACACTGAAGCTTTCTTT
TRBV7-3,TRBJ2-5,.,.,CASSYGRTSLETQYF,TGTGCCAGCAGCTACGGCCGAACTAGTTTAGAGACCCAGTACTTC
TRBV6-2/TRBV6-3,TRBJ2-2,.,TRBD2,CASSSLAGGPYRTGELFF,TGTGCCAGCAGTTCTTTAGCGGGGGGGCCGTATCGTACCGGGGAGCTGTTTTTT
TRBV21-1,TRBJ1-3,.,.,CASSKKDRGLVPGNTIYF,TGTGCCAGCAGCAAAAAGGACAGGGGGCTTGTTCCTGGAAACACCATATATTTT
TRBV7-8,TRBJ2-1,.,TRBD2,CASSVWLGLASNEQFF,TGTGCCAGCAGCGTCTGGCTAGGACTAGCAAGCAATGAGCAGTTCTTC
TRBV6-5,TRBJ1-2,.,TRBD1,CASSYQRQGADGYTF,TGTGCCAGCAGTTATCAGAGACAGGGGGCAGATGGCTACACCTTC
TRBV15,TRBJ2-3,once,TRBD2,CATSRALAGGSSTDTQYF,TGTGCCACCAGCAGAGCACTAGCGGGGGGCTCTAGCACAGATACGCAGTATTTT
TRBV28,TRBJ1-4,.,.,CATDRATNEKLFF,TGTGCCACCGATAGAGCAACTAATGAAAAACTGTTTTTT
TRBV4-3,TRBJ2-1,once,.,CASSQSKQFF,TGCGCCAGCAGCCAAAGCAAGCAGTTCTTC
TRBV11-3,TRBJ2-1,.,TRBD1,CASSTGGAAYNEQFF,TGTGCCAGCAGCACAGGGGGCGCCGCCTACAATGAGCAGTTCTTC
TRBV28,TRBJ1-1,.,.,CASRDNAGGRDTEAFF,TGTGCCAGCAGGGACAATGCGGGGGGGCGCGACACTGAAGCTTTCTTT
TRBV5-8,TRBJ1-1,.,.,CASSLAPRGGYEAFF,TGTGCCAGCAGCTTGGCCCCGAGGGGGGGGTATGAAGCTTTCTTT
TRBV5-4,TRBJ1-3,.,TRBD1,CASSAGTDRASSGNTIYF,TGTGCCAGCAGCGCGGGCACCGACAGGGCGAGCTCTGGAAACACCATATATTTT